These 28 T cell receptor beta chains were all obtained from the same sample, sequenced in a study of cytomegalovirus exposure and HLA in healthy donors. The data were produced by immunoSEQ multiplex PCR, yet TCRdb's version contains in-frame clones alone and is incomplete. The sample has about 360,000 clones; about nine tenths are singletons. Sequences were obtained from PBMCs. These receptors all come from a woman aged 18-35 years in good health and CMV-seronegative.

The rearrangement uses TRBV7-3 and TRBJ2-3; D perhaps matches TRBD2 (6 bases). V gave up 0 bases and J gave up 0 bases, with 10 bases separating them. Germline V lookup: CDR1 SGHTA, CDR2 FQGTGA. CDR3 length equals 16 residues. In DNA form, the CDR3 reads TGTGCCAGCAGCTTAACGGGCGGGATAAGCACAGATACGCAGTATTTT. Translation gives CASSLTGGISTDTQYF.

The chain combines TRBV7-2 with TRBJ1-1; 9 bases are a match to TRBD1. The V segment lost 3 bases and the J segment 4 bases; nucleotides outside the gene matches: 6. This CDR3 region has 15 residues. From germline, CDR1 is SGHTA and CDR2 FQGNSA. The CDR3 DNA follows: TGTGCCAGCAGCTTCGGGACAGGGTTTGTCACTGAAGCTTTCTTT. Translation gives CASSFGTGFVTEAFF.

This CDR3 is CSVSGQGSTDTQYF. The CDR3 bases are TGCAGCGTCTCCGGACAGGGCTCCACAGATACGCAGTATTTT. The gene calls are TRBV29-1 and TRBJ2-3, with 8 bases fitting TRBD1. Looked up from germline, CDR1 is SQVTM and CDR2 is ANQGSEA. The CDR3 consists of 14 residues. With 6 bases clipped from V and 2 bases from J, the junction kept 7 bases outside the gene matches.

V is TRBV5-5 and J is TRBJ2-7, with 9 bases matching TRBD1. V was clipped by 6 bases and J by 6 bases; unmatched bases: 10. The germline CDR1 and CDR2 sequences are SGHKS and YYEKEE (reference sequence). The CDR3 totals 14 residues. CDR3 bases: TGTGCCAGCACGGCCCCAACAGGGGGCCTCGAGCAGTACTTC. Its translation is CASTAPTGGLEQYF.

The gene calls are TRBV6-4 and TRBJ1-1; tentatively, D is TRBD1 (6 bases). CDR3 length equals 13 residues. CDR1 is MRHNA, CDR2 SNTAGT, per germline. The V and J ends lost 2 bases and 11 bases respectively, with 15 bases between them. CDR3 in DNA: TGTGCCAGCAGTGACGGGGGCACAGGGTCGGCTTTCTTT. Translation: CASSDGGTGSAFF.

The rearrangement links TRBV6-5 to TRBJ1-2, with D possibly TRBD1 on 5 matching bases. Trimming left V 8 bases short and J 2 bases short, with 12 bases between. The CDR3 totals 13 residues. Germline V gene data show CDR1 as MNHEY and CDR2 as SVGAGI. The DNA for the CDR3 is TGTGCCAGCTCTACGGGGGGGAACTATGGCTACACCTTC. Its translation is CASSTGGNYGYTF.

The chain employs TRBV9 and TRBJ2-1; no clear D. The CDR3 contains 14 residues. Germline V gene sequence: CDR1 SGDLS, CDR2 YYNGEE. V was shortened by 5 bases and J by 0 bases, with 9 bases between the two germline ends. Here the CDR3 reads CASSRESSYNEQFF. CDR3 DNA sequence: TGTGCCAGCAGTAGAGAATCCTCCTACAATGAGCAGTTCTTC.

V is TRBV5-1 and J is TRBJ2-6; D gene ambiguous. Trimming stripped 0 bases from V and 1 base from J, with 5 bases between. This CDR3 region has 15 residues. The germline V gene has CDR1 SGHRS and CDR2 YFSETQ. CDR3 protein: CASSLVESGANVLTF. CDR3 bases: TGCGCCAGCAGCTTGGTCGAGTCTGGGGCCAACGTCCTGACTTTC.

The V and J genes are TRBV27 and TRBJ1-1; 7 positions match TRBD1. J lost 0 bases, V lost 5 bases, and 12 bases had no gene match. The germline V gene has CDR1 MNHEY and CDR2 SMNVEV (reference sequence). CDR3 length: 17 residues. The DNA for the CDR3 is TGTGCCAGCAGTCCACTACTACAGGGGCTATTGAACACTGAAGCTTTCTTT. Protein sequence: CASSPLLQGLLNTEAFF.

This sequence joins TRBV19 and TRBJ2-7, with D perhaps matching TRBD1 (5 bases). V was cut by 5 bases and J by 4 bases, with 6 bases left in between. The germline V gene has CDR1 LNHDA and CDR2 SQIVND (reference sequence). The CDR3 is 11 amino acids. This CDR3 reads CASSPGYEQYF. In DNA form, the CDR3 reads TGTGCCAGTAGTCCAGGGTACGAGCAGTACTTC. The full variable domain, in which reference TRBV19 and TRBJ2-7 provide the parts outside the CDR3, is DGGITQSPKYLFRKEGQNVTLSCEQNLNHDAMYWYRQDPGQGLRLIYYSQIVNDFQKGDIAEGYSVSREKKESFPLTVTSAQKNPTAFYLCASSPGYEQYFGPGTRLTVT.

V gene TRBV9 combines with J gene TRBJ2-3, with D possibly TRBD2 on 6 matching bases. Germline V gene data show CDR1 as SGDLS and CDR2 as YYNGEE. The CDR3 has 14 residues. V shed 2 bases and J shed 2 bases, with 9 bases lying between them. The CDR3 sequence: CASSVTGVTDTQYF. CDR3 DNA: TGTGCCAGCAGCGTGACGGGGGTCACAGATACGCAGTATTTT.

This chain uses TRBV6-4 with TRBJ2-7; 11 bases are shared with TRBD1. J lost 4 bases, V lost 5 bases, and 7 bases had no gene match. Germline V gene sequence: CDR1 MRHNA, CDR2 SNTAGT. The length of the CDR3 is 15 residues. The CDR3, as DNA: TGTGCCAGCAGTTGGGACAGGGGGTCTCAATACGAGCAGTACTTC. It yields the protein CASSWDRGSQYEQYF.

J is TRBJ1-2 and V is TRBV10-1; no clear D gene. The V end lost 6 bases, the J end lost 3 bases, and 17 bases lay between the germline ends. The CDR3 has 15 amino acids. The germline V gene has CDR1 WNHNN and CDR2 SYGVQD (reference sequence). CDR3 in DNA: TGCGCCAGCAGCCCGGGAGGATCCGCGGACTATGGCTACACCTTC. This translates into CASSPGGSADYGYTF.

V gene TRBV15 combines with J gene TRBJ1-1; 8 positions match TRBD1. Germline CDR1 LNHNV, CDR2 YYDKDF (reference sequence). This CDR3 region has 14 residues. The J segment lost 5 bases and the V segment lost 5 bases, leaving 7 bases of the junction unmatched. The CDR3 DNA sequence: TGTGCCACCAGCGCTCGGACAGGGACTACTGAAGCTTTCTTT. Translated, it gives CATSARTGTTEAFF.

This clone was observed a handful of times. CDR3 nucleotide sequence: TGTGCCAGCATTCGAGGACAGGGTGGCTACGAGCAGTACTTC. It yields the protein CASIRGQGGYEQYF. This sequence joins TRBV6-1 and TRBJ2-7; 8 bases fit TRBD1. This CDR3 is built from 14 residues. Trimming took 7 bases from V and 3 from J; bases not matched to a gene: 8. Germline values: CDR1 MNHNS, CDR2 SASEGT.

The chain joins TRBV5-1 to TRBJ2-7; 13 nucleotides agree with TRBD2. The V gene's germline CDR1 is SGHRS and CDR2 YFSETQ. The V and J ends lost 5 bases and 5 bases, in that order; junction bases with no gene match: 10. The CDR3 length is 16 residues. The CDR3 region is CASRAGLAGATNEQYF. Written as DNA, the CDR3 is TGCGCCAGCAGAGCTGGACTAGCGGGAGCAACCAACGAGCAGTACTTC.

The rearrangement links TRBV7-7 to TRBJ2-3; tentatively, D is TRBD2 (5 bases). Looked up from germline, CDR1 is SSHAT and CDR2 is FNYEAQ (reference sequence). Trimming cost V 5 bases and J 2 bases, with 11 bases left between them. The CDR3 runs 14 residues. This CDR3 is CASSPGRATDTQYF. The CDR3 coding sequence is TGTGCCAGCAGCCCTGGGCGGGCCACAGATACGCAGTATTTT.

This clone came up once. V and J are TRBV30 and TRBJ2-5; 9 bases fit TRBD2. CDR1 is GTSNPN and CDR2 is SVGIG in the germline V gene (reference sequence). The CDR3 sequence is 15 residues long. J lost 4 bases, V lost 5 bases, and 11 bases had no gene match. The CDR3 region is CAWGLAGGAGETQYF. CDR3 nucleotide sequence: TGTGCCTGGGGACTGGCGGGGGGGGCCGGAGAGACCCAGTACTTC. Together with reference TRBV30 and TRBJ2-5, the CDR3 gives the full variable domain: SQTIHQWPATLVQPVGSPLSLECTVEGTSNPNLYWYRQAAGRGLQLLFYSVGIGQISSEVPQNLSASRPQDRQFILSSKKLLLSDSGFYLCAWGLAGGAGETQYFGPGTRLLVL.

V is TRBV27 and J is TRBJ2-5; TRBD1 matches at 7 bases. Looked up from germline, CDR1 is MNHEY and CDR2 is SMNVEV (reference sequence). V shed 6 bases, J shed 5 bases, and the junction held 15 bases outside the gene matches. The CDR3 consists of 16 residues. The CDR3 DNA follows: TGTGCCAGCAGCGGTATAAACCCAGGGGGTCTCGAGACCCAGTACTTC. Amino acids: CASSGINPGGLETQYF.

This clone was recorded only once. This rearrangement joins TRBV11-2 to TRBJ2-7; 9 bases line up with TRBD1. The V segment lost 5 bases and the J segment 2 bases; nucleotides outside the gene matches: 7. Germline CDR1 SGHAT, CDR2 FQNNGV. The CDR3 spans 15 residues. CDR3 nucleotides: TGTGCCAGCAGCGAGGGGACAGGGTACGCCTACGAGCAGTACTTC. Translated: CASSEGTGYAYEQYF.

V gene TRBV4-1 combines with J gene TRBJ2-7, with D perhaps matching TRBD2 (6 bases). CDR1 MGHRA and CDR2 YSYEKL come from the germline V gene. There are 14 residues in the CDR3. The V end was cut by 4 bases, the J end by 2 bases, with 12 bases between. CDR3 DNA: TGCGCCAGCAGCCCCATGCCGGGAGCCTACGAGCAGTACTTC. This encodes CASSPMPGAYEQYF.

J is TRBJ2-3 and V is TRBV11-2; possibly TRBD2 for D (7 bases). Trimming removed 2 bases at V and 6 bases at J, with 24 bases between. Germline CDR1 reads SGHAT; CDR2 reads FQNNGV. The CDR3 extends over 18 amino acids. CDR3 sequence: CASSLMKIRGGDRDTQYF. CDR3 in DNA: TGTGCCAGCAGCTTAATGAAAATAAGGGGGGGAGACAGGGATACGCAGTATTTT.

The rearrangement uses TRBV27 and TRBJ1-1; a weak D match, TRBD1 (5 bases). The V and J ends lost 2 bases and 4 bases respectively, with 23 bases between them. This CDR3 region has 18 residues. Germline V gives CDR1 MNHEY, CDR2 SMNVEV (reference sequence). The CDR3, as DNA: TGTGCCAGCAGTTTACTAACCCCAGTCCGGGGGAAGGGCACTGAAGCTTTCTTT. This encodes CASSLLTPVRGKGTEAFF.

CDR3 bases: TGTGCCAGCAGTTTCCGGACAGGTCCCAATCAGCCCCAGCATTTT. Encoded protein: CASSFRTGPNQPQHF. The J gene is TRBJ1-5, the V gene TRBV27; 7 nucleotides line up with TRBD1. The ends lost 3 bases at V and 3 bases at J; junction bases unmatched: 5. The germline V gene encodes CDR1 MNHEY and CDR2 SMNVEV (reference sequence). CDR3 length: 15 amino acids.

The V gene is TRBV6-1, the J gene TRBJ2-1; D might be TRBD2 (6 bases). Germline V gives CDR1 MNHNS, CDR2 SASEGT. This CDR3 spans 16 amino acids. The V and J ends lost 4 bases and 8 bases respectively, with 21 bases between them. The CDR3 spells CASSVTSRVIFDEQFF. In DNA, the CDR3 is TGTGCCAGCAGTGTTACTAGCCGCGTAATCTTCGATGAGCAGTTCTTC.

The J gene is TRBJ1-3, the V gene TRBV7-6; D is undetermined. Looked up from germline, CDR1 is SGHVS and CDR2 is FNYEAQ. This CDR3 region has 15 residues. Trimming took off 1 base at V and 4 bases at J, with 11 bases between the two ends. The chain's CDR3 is CASSLGEGWGNTIYF. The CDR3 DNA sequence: TGTGCCAGCAGCTTAGGGGAGGGATGGGGAAACACCATATATTTT. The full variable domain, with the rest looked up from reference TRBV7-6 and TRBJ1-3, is GAGVSQSPRYKVTKRGQDVALRCDPISGHVSLYWYRQALGQGPEFLTYFNYEAQQDKSGLPNDRFSAERPEGSISTLTIQRTEQRDSAMYRCASSLGEGWGNTIYFGEGSWLTVV.

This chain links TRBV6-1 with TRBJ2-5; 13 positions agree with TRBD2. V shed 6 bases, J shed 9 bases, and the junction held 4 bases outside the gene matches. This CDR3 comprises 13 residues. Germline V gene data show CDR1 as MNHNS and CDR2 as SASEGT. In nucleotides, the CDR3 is TGTGCCAGCAGCCCCACTAGCGGGGGGGCCCAGTACTTC. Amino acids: CASSPTSGGAQYF.

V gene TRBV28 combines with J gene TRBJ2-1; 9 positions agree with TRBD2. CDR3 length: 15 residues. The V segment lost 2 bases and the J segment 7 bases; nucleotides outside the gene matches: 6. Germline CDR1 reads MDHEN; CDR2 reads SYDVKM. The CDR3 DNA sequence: TGTGCCAGCAGTTTAATGACTAGCGGTAAAAATGAGCAGTTCTTC. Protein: CASSLMTSGKNEQFF.